One sample yielded the 17 T cell receptor beta chains listed below, sequenced in a study of OX40 agonist ivuxolimab in advanced cancers. The data were produced by immunoSEQ multiplex PCR, yet TCRdb's version contains in-frame clones alone and is incomplete. Of tens of thousands of clones in the sample, 91% were seen once. The sequencing here drew on CD4+ or CD8+ T cells sorted from blood, taken in a trial of the OX40 agonist ivuxolimab. These receptors all stem from an adult with an advanced solid tumor such as melanoma, head and neck, liver or kidney cancer.

The chain has TRBV19 and TRBJ1-2; tentative D call: TRBD1 (5 bases). This CDR3 is built from 17 residues. The V end was cut by 0 bases, the J end by 0 bases, with 14 bases between. Germline V lookup: CDR1 LNHDA, CDR2 SQIVND (reference sequence). The CDR3 here is CASSIESLGTANYGYTF. The CDR3 nucleotides are TGTGCCAGTAGTATAGAGAGCTTGGGGACCGCTAACTATGGCTACACCTTC.

The gene calls are TRBV7-6 and TRBJ2-7; tentative D call: TRBD2 (6 bases). CDR3 length equals 14 residues. The V end lost 5 bases, the J end lost 2 bases, and 13 bases lay between the germline ends. CDR1 and CDR2 from the germline V gene are SGHVS and FNYEAQ. The DNA of the CDR3 is TGTGCCAGCAGCCCCCCCGGGAGCCCCTACGAGCAGTACTTC. Translated: CASSPPGSPYEQYF.

The rearrangement links TRBV5-1 to TRBJ2-3, with 8 nucleotides matching TRBD2. Unmatched junction bases numbered 6, after V lost 3 bases and J lost 0 bases. In germline, CDR1 is SGHRS, CDR2 YFSETQ. The CDR3 contains 16 residues. This CDR3 reads CASSSDSGASTDTQYF. The CDR3 region has the DNA TGCGCCAGCAGCTCCGATAGCGGGGCTAGCACAGATACGCAGTATTTT.

This chain connects TRBV11-2 to TRBJ2-3; 10 bases match TRBD2. The V gene's germline CDR1 is SGHAT and CDR2 FQNNGV. The J segment lost 3 bases and the V segment lost 1 base, leaving 7 bases of the junction unmatched. This CDR3 has 17 amino acids. CDR3 DNA: TGTGCCAGCAGCTTAGTCCTACCAGCGGGGGGGACAGATACGCAGTATTTT. As protein: CASSLVLPAGGTDTQYF.

The genes are TRBV28 and TRBJ2-1, with D unclear. CDR1 and CDR2 from the germline V gene are MDHEN and SYDVKM. The CDR3 consists of 11 residues. The germline V and J ends were trimmed by 2 bases and 8 bases, with 4 bases remaining between them. CDR3 region: CASSLTDEQFF. The CDR3 DNA reads TGTGCCAGCAGTTTAACAGATGAGCAGTTCTTC.

The chain links TRBV7-3 to TRBJ1-1; D perhaps matches TRBD1 (5 bases). Trimming left V 3 bases short and J 3 bases short, with 8 bases between. The CDR3 covers 13 residues. From germline, CDR1 is SGHTA and CDR2 FQGTGA. This chain's CDR3 is CASSFIGDTEAFF. The DNA of the CDR3 is TGTGCCAGCAGCTTTATAGGGGACACTGAAGCTTTCTTT.

The CDR3 region has the DNA TGTGCCAGCAGTTACCTGGACACCTTGAACACTGAAGCTTTCTTT. Amino acid sequence: CASSYLDTLNTEAFF. The rearrangement uses TRBV6-5 and TRBJ1-1; TRBD1 is a possible D gene (5 bases). CDR1 is MNHEY, CDR2 SVGAGI, per germline. The V gene lost 2 bases and the J gene lost 0 bases, with 10 bases spanning the gap. There are 15 residues in the CDR3.

The chain joins TRBV19 to TRBJ1-1, with 10 bases matching TRBD1. The V segment lost 3 bases and the J segment 4 bases; nucleotides outside the gene matches: 2. Per germline, CDR1 LNHDA and CDR2 SQIVND (reference sequence). The CDR3 length is 14 residues. The CDR3 loop reads CASSMWTGGTEAFF. In nucleotides, the CDR3 is TGTGCCAGTAGTATGTGGACAGGGGGCACTGAAGCTTTCTTT.

Turning to this clone: Within the sample, other DNA sequences also encode this same CDR3. V is TRBV5-1 and J is TRBJ2-7; D gene uncertain. The CDR3 is 11 residues long. Germline values: CDR1 SGHRS, CDR2 YFSETQ. V was trimmed by 4 bases and J by 2 bases, leaving 4 bases between them. DNA of the CDR3: TGCGCCAGCAGCCTAGCCTACGAGCAGTACTTC. It yields the protein CASSLAYEQYF. Looking up the rest from reference TRBV5-1 and TRBJ2-7 gives the full variable domain: KAGVTQTPRYLIKTRGQQVTLSCSPISGHRSVSWYQQTPGQGLQFLFEYFSETQRNKGNFPGRFSGRQFSNSRSEMNVSTLELGDSALYLCASSLAYEQYFGPGTRLTVT.

The rearrangement uses TRBV15 and TRBJ1-4, with D possibly being TRBD1 (6 bases). The CDR3 totals 13 residues. From germline, CDR1 is LNHNV and CDR2 YYDKDF (reference sequence). Trimming left V 0 bases short and J 8 bases short, with 7 bases between. The CDR3 loop reads CATSRERGEKLFF. As DNA, the CDR3 is TGTGCCACCAGCAGAGAGAGGGGGGAAAAACTGTTTTTT.

CDR3 coding DNA: TGTGCCAGCAGCGCACAAGGGGCAGGGGATGAAAAACTGTTTTTT. Translating gives CASSAQGAGDEKLFF. The chain carries TRBV9 and TRBJ1-4, with D possibly TRBD1 on 6 matching bases. Germline V gives CDR1 SGDLS, CDR2 YYNGEE. The CDR3 is made up of 15 amino acids. V lost 3 bases and J lost 6, with 15 bases in between.

The chain is built from TRBV19 and TRBJ2-1, with D unresolved. The CDR3 has 15 residues. Trimming removed 3 bases at V and 7 bases at J, with 16 bases between. Germline-derived CDR1 and CDR2 are LNHDA and SQIVND (reference sequence). The CDR3 spells CASSIVLGDFNEQFF. DNA for the CDR3: TGTGCCAGTAGTATCGTCCTAGGAGATTTTAATGAGCAGTTCTTC.

This chain links TRBV9 with TRBJ2-1, with 8 bases lining up with TRBD1. The CDR3 consists of 15 residues. The V gene end was trimmed by 4 bases and the J gene end by 2 bases; junction bases not matched to a gene: 5. Per germline, CDR1 SGDLS and CDR2 YYNGEE. CDR3 DNA sequence: TGTGCCAGCAGCCACCGACAGGGGACCTACAATGAGCAGTTCTTC. Encoded protein: CASSHRQGTYNEQFF. Supplemented by reference TRBV9 and TRBJ2-1, the full variable domain reads DSGVTQTPKHLITATGQRVTLRCSPRSGDLSVYWYQQSLDQGLQFLIQYYNGEERAKGNILERFSAQQFPDLHSELNLSSLELGDSALYFCASSHRQGTYNEQFFGPGTRLTVL.

This chain uses TRBV5-5 with TRBJ2-7; D is unclear. The length of the CDR3 is 18 residues. Trimming removed 4 bases from V and 3 bases from J, with 26 bases in between. From germline, CDR1 is SGHKS and CDR2 YYEKEE (reference sequence). DNA for the CDR3: TGTGCCAGCAGCCCTGGGTCGTACGTTTTTTTAATAGGCTACGAGCAGTACTTC. It yields the protein CASSPGSYVFLIGYEQYF.

The chain has TRBV25-1 and TRBJ2-2; D perhaps matches TRBD2 (5 bases). V dropped 7 bases and J dropped 3 bases, with 6 bases sitting between them. Germline V gives CDR1 MGHDK, CDR2 SYGVNS. CDR3 length: 12 amino acids. The DNA for the CDR3 is TGTGCCAGCATGAGGGACACCGGGGAGCTGTTTTTT. It specifies CASMRDTGELFF.

The chain employs TRBV5-6 and TRBJ1-1, with a tentative D call TRBD1 (6 bases). Trimming took 5 bases from V and 1 from J, leaving 9 bases between them. CDR3 length: 13 amino acids. Germline CDR1 reads SGHDT; CDR2 reads YYEEEE. The CDR3 DNA reads TGTGCCAGCAGGGGGGCGGGGAACACTGAAGCTTTCTTT. This codes for CASRGAGNTEAFF. The whole variable domain, remainder taken from reference TRBV5-6 and TRBJ1-1, is DAGVTQSPTHLIKTRGQQVTLRCSPKSGHDTVSWYQQALGQGPQFIFQYYEEEERQRGNFPDRFSGHQFPNYSSELNVNALLLGDSALYLCASRGAGNTEAFFGQGTRLTVV.

This clone was recorded only once. The chain employs TRBV20-1 and TRBJ1-1; D not certain. The CDR3 spans 11 residues. CDR1 and CDR2 (germline): DFQATT, SNEGSKA (reference sequence). Trimming removed 6 bases from V and 7 bases from J, with 12 bases in between. The DNA of the CDR3 is TGCAGTGCAAGCGGTACGGGTGAAGCTTTCTTT. This gives the protein CSASGTGEAFF.